Each of the 6 T cell receptor beta chains below was sequenced from the same sample in a study of cytomegalovirus exposure and HLA in healthy donors (dated by TCRdb to about 2017). Library preparation employed the immunoSEQ multiplex PCR assay. The multiplex PCR relied on a mix of 60 forward primers for TCR Vbeta segments and 13 reverse primers for TCR Jbeta segments. TCRdb took this table from immuneACCESS and kept in-frame rearrangements with V and J called. Such tables lack part of the clones; where checked against another copy, unresolved V genes explain under half of the gap, and the rest is unexplained. The sample's table lists a count of roughly 30,000 clones. The ten largest clones represent about 3% of the sample. The sample was PBMCs. Receptors originate from a woman aged 40 to 49 in good health and CMV-seropositive.

DNA of the CDR3: TGTGCCTGGAGTGTACAAGGGGACACTGAAGCTTTCTTT. The encoded protein is CAWSVQGDTEAFF. This chain uses TRBV30 with TRBJ1-1; tentative D call: TRBD1 (5 bases). The CDR3 loop spans 13 amino acids. Germline V gives CDR1 GTSNPN, CDR2 SVGIG (reference sequence). V shed 0 bases and J shed 3 bases, with 8 bases lying between them.

This chain uses TRBV5-1 with TRBJ2-1, with 8 bases aligning to TRBD2. The J segment lost 8 bases and the V segment lost 2 bases, leaving 12 bases of the junction unmatched. This CDR3 spans 16 amino acids. Germline CDR1 reads SGHRS; CDR2 reads YFSETQ. This chain's CDR3 is CASSFSGRAGMDEQFF. The DNA for the CDR3 is TGCGCCAGCAGCTTTTCCGGGAGGGCGGGTATGGATGAGCAGTTCTTC.

This chain connects TRBV29-1 to TRBJ2-1; D is unclear. The ends were cut back, 3 bases at V and 6 bases at J, with 15 bases in the middle. The germline gives CDR1 SQVTM, CDR2 ANQGSEA. CDR3 length equals 14 residues. The CDR3 region has the DNA TGCAGCGTTGATCGCCCTAGTGCCGGCAATGAGCAGTTCTTC. It is translated as CSVDRPSAGNEQFF.

The V and J genes are TRBV5-1 and TRBJ2-5; 9 bases agree with TRBD2. J gave up 5 bases and V 5 bases, and 13 bases lay outside the gene matches. The CDR3 is 16 amino acids. Per germline, CDR1 SGHRS and CDR2 YFSETQ. The CDR3 bases are TGCGCCAGCAGACGTACCGGGACTAGCAGTACGGAGACCCAGTACTTC. It encodes CASRRTGTSSTETQYF.

The chain combines TRBV4-1 with TRBJ2-7; 12 bases fit TRBD2. The CDR3 is 15 amino acids. The J segment lost 5 bases and the V segment lost 8 bases, leaving 10 bases of the junction unmatched. Germline-derived CDR1 and CDR2 are MGHRA and YSYEKL. The DNA of the CDR3 is TGCGCCAGCCAACAGACTAGCGGGAGAGTCCACGAGCAGTACTTC. It specifies CASQQTSGRVHEQYF.

The chain joins TRBV9 to TRBJ1-2; weak D call: TRBD1 (6 bases). The germline gives CDR1 SGDLS, CDR2 YYNGEE. V lost 4 bases and J lost 7, with 20 bases in between. The CDR3 loop spans 15 amino acids. The CDR3 DNA follows: TGTGCCAGCAGCTCACAGGGTAATACCCCTATTGGCTACACCTTC. This sequence encodes CASSSQGNTPIGYTF. Complete variable domain (other parts from reference TRBV9 and TRBJ1-2): DSGVTQTPKHLITATGQRVTLRCSPRSGDLSVYWYQQSLDQGLQFLIQYYNGEERAKGNILERFSAQQFPDLHSELNLSSLELGDSALYFCASSSQGNTPIGYTFGSGTRLTVV.